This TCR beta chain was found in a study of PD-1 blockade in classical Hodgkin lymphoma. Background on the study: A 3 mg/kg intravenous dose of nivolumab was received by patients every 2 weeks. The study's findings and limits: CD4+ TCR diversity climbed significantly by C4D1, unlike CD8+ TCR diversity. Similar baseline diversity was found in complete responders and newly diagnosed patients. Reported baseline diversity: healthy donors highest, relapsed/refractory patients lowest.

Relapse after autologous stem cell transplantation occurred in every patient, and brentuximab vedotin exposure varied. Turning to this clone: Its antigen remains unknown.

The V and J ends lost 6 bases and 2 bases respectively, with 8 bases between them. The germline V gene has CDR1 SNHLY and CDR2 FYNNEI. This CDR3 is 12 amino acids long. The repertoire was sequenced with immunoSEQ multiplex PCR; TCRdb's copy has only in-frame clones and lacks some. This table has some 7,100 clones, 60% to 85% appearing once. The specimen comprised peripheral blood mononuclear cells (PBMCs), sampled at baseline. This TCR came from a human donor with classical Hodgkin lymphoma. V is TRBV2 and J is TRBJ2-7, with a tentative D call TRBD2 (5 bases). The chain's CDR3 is CASSSGAYEQYF. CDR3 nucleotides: TGTGCCAGCAGCAGCGGAGCCTACGAGCAGTACTTC.